This entry lists 32 T cell receptor beta chains sequenced from one sample in a study of technical replicates of blood from a few donors. Assay: immunoSEQ multiplex PCR; the TCRdb copy retains only in-frame clones and omits some. This sample has approximately 79,000 clones, with just under 95% found just once. Sequenced: T cells isolated from PBMCs. These receptors were taken from a human donor in good health.

The J gene is TRBJ2-1, the V gene TRBV15; TRBD1 might be the D (5 bases). Germline V gene sequence: CDR1 LNHNV, CDR2 YYDKDF (reference sequence). The CDR3 spans 15 residues. Trimming removed 0 bases from V and 9 bases from J, with 15 bases in between. This CDR3 reads CATSRDIGRVAEQFF. Written as DNA, the CDR3 is TGTGCCACCAGCAGAGATATTGGCAGGGTGGCTGAGCAGTTCTTC. The whole variable domain, remainder taken from reference TRBV15 and TRBJ2-1, is DAMVIQNPRYQVTQFGKPVTLSCSQTLNHNVMYWYQQKSSQAPKLLFHYYDKDFNNEADTPDNFQSRRPNTSFCFLDIRSPGLGDTAMYLCATSRDIGRVAEQFFGPGTRLTVL.

The chain carries TRBV10-2 and TRBJ2-1; D gene ambiguous. The V gene's germline CDR1 is WSHSY and CDR2 SAAADI. Between the trimmed V and J ends, which lost 5 bases and 12 bases, there was a span of 8 bases. The CDR3 loop spans 10 amino acids. The CDR3 sequence: CASSLERQFF. Here the CDR3 DNA reads TGCGCCAGCAGTCTAGAACGGCAGTTCTTC.

V is TRBV25-1 and J is TRBJ1-2, with 8 bases lining up with TRBD1. The ends lost 0 bases at V and 6 bases at J; junction bases unmatched: 6. The CDR3 has 15 amino acids. Germline V gene sequence: CDR1 MGHDK, CDR2 SYGVNS. The CDR3 spells CASSEYIQGADGYTF. DNA of the CDR3: TGTGCCAGCAGTGAATATATCCAGGGGGCGGATGGCTACACCTTC.

The chain recombines TRBV30 with TRBJ2-7; 7 nucleotides agree with TRBD1. The V gene's germline CDR1 is GTSNPN and CDR2 SVGIG (reference sequence). The CDR3 sequence is 13 residues long. V shed 5 bases and J 0 bases; nucleotides not matched to a gene: 4. CDR3 nucleotides: TGTGCCTGGGTGGACAGGAGCTCCTACGAGCAGTACTTC. This codes for CAWVDRSSYEQYF.

The chain has TRBV5-6 and TRBJ1-1, with TRBD1 matching 11 bases. CDR3 length: 17 amino acids. Germline loops: CDR1 SGHDT, CDR2 YYEEEE. The trim removed 4 bases at V and 2 bases at J, leaving 10 bases unmatched. In DNA form, the CDR3 reads TGTGCCAGCAGCCTAGGACAGGGGGCGTCTAGCAACACTGAAGCTTTCTTT. Encoded protein: CASSLGQGASSNTEAFF.

This sequence joins TRBV9 and TRBJ1-1; the D gene is possibly TRBD1 (6 bases). With 4 bases removed from V and 7 bases from J, the gap between germline ends came to 26 bases. The CDR3 is 17 amino acids. The germline gives CDR1 SGDLS, CDR2 YYNGEE. The DNA for the CDR3 is TGTGCCAGCAGCATGACAGGCGAGACCCGGTTGGGCGGTGAAGCTTTCTTT. Amino acids: CASSMTGETRLGGEAFF.

This chain joins TRBV9 and TRBJ1-1; tentative D call: TRBD1 (5 bases). The germline V gene encodes CDR1 SGDLS and CDR2 YYNGEE. With 5 bases removed from V and 1 base from J, the gap between germline ends came to 12 bases. The CDR3 has 14 amino acids. CDR3: CASSPKGWNTEAFF. The CDR3, as DNA: TGTGCCAGCAGTCCTAAGGGGTGGAACACTGAAGCTTTCTTT.

V and J are TRBV30 and TRBJ1-1; 10 positions match TRBD1. The CDR3 is 15 amino acids. The V segment lost 7 bases and the J segment 4 bases; nucleotides outside the gene matches: 12. Germline V lookup: CDR1 GTSNPN, CDR2 SVGIG (reference sequence). DNA of the CDR3: TGTGCCTCCACCCTAAACCGGGACAGGGGCACTGAAGCTTTCTTT. Amino acids: CASTLNRDRGTEAFF.

The chain recombines TRBV6-5 with TRBJ1-1; D might be TRBD1 (5 bases). The CDR3 totals 13 residues. Germline lookup yields CDR1 MNHEY and CDR2 SVGAGI. V was clipped by 7 bases and J by 6 bases, with 15 bases between them. As DNA, the CDR3 is TGTGCCAGCACCCAAGCCCCACAGGCTGAAGCTTTCTTT. It is translated as CASTQAPQAEAFF.

The chain combines TRBV27 with TRBJ2-7; no reliable D call. Germline assignment: CDR1 MNHEY and CDR2 SMNVEV (reference sequence). The CDR3 is made up of 14 amino acids. The germline V and J ends were trimmed by 4 bases and 2 bases, with 12 bases remaining between them. CDR3 bases: TGTGCCAGCAGTTCTGTGGGTGGGCCCTACGAGCAGTACTTC. Amino acid sequence: CASSSVGGPYEQYF.

This chain joins TRBV28 and TRBJ2-1, with 7 nucleotides matching TRBD2. This CDR3 comprises 16 residues. J was trimmed by 8 bases and V by 5 bases; bases with no gene match: 15. Germline assignment: CDR1 MDHEN and CDR2 SYDVKM. DNA of the CDR3: TGTGCCAGCAGTCCCAGTTCGCGGGAGTCGGTTCATGAGCAGTTCTTC. Protein sequence: CASSPSSRESVHEQFF. Full variable domain (rest looked up from reference TRBV28 and TRBJ2-1): DVKVTQSSRYLVKRTGEKVFLECVQDMDHENMFWYRQDPGLGLRLIYFSYDVKMKEKGDIPEGYSVSREKKERFSLILESASTNQTSMYLCASSPSSRESVHEQFFGPGTRLTVL.

V gene TRBV7-9 combines with J gene TRBJ2-2; 10 bases map to TRBD2. There are 14 residues in the CDR3. Germline loops: CDR1 SEHNR, CDR2 FQNEAQ (reference sequence). The V segment lost 9 bases and the J segment 5 bases; nucleotides outside the gene matches: 6. The CDR3 nucleotides are TGTGCCAGGGAAGCGGGAGGGATGACCGGGGAGCTGTTTTTT. Translated, it gives CAREAGGMTGELFF.

This chain uses TRBV5-1 with TRBJ1-1; D unresolved. Trimming pared 2 bases from V and 1 base from J, leaving 12 bases between. CDR3 length: 15 amino acids. Per the germline V gene, CDR1 is SGHRS and CDR2 is YFSETQ. CDR3 residues: CASSLGRPTNTEAFF. The DNA of the CDR3 is TGCGCCAGCAGCTTAGGCAGGCCTACGAACACTGAAGCTTTCTTT.

The V call is TRBV29-1, the J call TRBJ2-3; 11 positions agree with TRBD2. The CDR3 spans 13 residues. V lost 4 bases and J lost 8; bases outside the gene matches: 5. Germline lookup yields CDR1 SQVTM and CDR2 ANQGSEA. The CDR3 loop reads CSVVLAGGPTQYF. The CDR3 DNA reads TGCAGCGTTGTTCTAGCGGGAGGACCTACGCAGTATTTT.

Details on this clone: The junction departs from the called germline gene at one end, perhaps through a read error. The rearrangement links TRBV7-7 to TRBJ2-3; D is possibly TRBD2 (5 bases). Germline values: CDR1 SSHAT, CDR2 FNYEAQ (reference sequence). There are 14 residues in the CDR3. Here the CDR3 DNA reads TGTGCTAGCAGCCCCTTGGACTCCACAGATACGCAGTATTTT. Translated, it gives CASSPLDSTDTQYF. Variable domain in full (rest from reference TRBV7-7 and TRBJ2-3): GAGVSQSPRYKVTKRGQDVTLRCDPISSHATLYWYQQALGQGPEFLTYFNYEAQPDKSGLPSDRFSAERPEGSISTLTIQRTEQRDSAMYRCASSPLDSTDTQYFGPGTRLTVL.

The rearrangement joins TRBV5-1 to TRBJ2-7; the D gene is possibly TRBD1 (5 bases). The CDR3 runs to 16 residues. The germline V gene encodes CDR1 SGHRS and CDR2 YFSETQ. Trimming removed 0 bases from V and 5 bases from J, with 18 bases in between. This chain's CDR3 is CASSLGGAPGSHEQYF. For the CDR3, the DNA is TGCGCCAGCAGCTTGGGTGGGGCACCAGGTAGCCACGAGCAGTACTTC.

The chain uses TRBV2 and TRBJ2-7; 12 bases fit TRBD1. V lost 3 bases and J lost 6; bases outside the gene matches: 6. CDR3 length: 15 amino acids. The germline V gene encodes CDR1 SNHLY and CDR2 FYNNEI. The CDR3 reads CASSDMGQGAFEQYF. The CDR3 region has the DNA TGTGCCAGCAGTGATATGGGACAGGGGGCGTTCGAGCAGTACTTC.

The rearrangement uses TRBV30 and TRBJ2-5; D is uncertain. V was trimmed by 5 bases and J by 5 bases, leaving 6 bases between them. CDR1 is GTSNPN, CDR2 SVGIG, per germline (reference sequence). The CDR3 runs 10 residues. Here the CDR3 reads CAWGQETQYF. The CDR3 coding sequence is TGTGCCTGGGGTCAGGAGACCCAGTACTTC.

The gene calls are TRBV30 and TRBJ1-5; no definite D call. CDR1 GTSNPN and CDR2 SVGIG come from the germline V gene (reference sequence). The CDR3 loop spans 14 amino acids. V was shortened by 1 base and J by 1 base, with 8 bases between the two germline ends. The CDR3 is CAWSAVLSNQPQHF. The DNA for the CDR3 is TGTGCCTGGAGTGCAGTCCTCAGCAATCAGCCCCAGCATTTT.

This chain joins TRBV9 and TRBJ1-5; D not certain. This CDR3 region has 14 residues. Germline V lookup: CDR1 SGDLS, CDR2 YYNGEE. The germline V and J ends were trimmed by 7 bases and 1 base, with 12 bases remaining between them. The CDR3 coding sequence is TGTGCCAGCGGTGGAGGCCAAAGCAATCAGCCCCAGCATTTT. Residues: CASGGGQSNQPQHF.

V usage is TRBV7-6 and J usage is TRBJ1-1; no firm D call. The CDR3 consists of 13 residues. Germline V gene sequence: CDR1 SGHVS, CDR2 FNYEAQ. The V end lost 5 bases, the J end lost 6 bases, and 13 bases lay between the germline ends. This chain's CDR3 is CASSPRYAAEAFF. CDR3 coding DNA: TGTGCCAGCAGCCCCCGGTATGCTGCTGAAGCTTTCTTT.

This clone came up once. The V gene is TRBV7-9, the J gene TRBJ2-5; unclear D gene. The CDR3 is 11 amino acids. The ends were cut back, 6 bases at V and 9 bases at J, with 11 bases in the middle. Per the germline V gene, CDR1 is SEHNR and CDR2 is FQNEAQ (reference sequence). The CDR3 DNA sequence: TGTGCCAGCAGTTCCACTCGAGCCCAGTACTTC. It yields the protein CASSSTRAQYF.

The chain recombines TRBV5-1 with TRBJ1-2; D call uncertain. V was trimmed by 0 bases and J by 2 bases, leaving 8 bases between them. CDR3 length: 14 residues. Germline lookup yields CDR1 SGHRS and CDR2 YFSETQ. DNA of the CDR3: TGCGCCAGCAGCTTGGTAGGGAGAAACTATGGCTACACCTTC. This encodes CASSLVGRNYGYTF.

CDR3: CASRSGGSQSYEQYF. CDR3 sequence (DNA): TGTGCCAGCAGGTCAGGGGGATCCCAATCCTACGAGCAGTACTTC. The chain has TRBV6-5 and TRBJ2-7; TRBD1 agrees at 7 bases. V gave up 6 bases and J gave up 1 base; unmatched junction bases: 9. The CDR3 length is 15 residues. Germline V gene data show CDR1 as MNHEY and CDR2 as SVGAGI.

V usage is TRBV19 and J usage is TRBJ2-3; 11 bases align to TRBD2. This CDR3 has 20 amino acids. J was trimmed by 4 bases and V by 6 bases; bases with no gene match: 21. CDR1 and CDR2 (germline): LNHDA, SQIVND (reference sequence). This chain's CDR3 is CASSASNYLAGGPKPDTQYF. The CDR3 nucleotides read TGTGCCAGTAGCGCCTCTAACTATCTAGCGGGAGGACCGAAACCAGATACGCAGTATTTT.

The chain recombines TRBV5-1 with TRBJ2-5; maybe TRBD2 (5 bases). Per germline, CDR1 SGHRS and CDR2 YFSETQ. The V end lost 3 bases, the J end lost 5 bases, and 11 bases lay between the germline ends. The CDR3 has 13 amino acids. The CDR3 loop is CASSWLARETQYF. The CDR3 DNA follows: TGCGCCAGCAGCTGGCTAGCACGGGAGACCCAGTACTTC.

This chain connects TRBV4-1 to TRBJ1-1; tentative D call: TRBD1 (5 bases). The CDR3 sequence is 16 residues long. V lost 4 bases, J lost 7 bases, and 22 bases lay in between. Per germline, CDR1 MGHRA and CDR2 YSYEKL. CDR3: CASSPQGRGLLVEAFF. Here the CDR3 DNA reads TGCGCCAGCAGCCCCCAGGGAAGGGGACTGCTGGTTGAAGCTTTCTTT.

The V and J genes are TRBV29-1 and TRBJ2-2; tentatively, D is TRBD1 (7 bases). Germline-derived CDR1 and CDR2 are SQVTM and ANQGSEA. V was cut by 7 bases and J by 4 bases, with 16 bases left in between. There are 14 residues in the CDR3. The CDR3 sequence is CSAQGTAGTGELFF. The CDR3 DNA reads as TGCAGCGCCCAAGGGACAGCGGGCACCGGGGAGCTGTTTTTT.

V and J are TRBV6-1 and TRBJ2-2; maybe TRBD2 (6 bases). The CDR3 is made up of 15 amino acids. Germline CDR1 and CDR2: MNHNS and SASEGT. V lost 4 bases, J lost 1 base, and 10 bases lay in between. The CDR3 region is CASSGRLGNTGELFF. The CDR3 coding sequence is TGTGCCAGCAGTGGACGACTAGGGAACACCGGGGAGCTGTTTTTT.

The chain has TRBV6-5 and TRBJ2-3; TRBD2 might be the D (6 bases). Trimming took off 1 base at V and 6 bases at J, with 14 bases between the two ends. CDR3 length: 15 amino acids. Germline-derived CDR1 and CDR2 are MNHEY and SVGAGI. The CDR3: CASSYLGLLADTQYF. The CDR3 coding sequence is TGTGCCAGCAGTTACTTAGGACTATTGGCGGATACGCAGTATTTT.

CDR3 DNA: TGTGCCAGCAGCCCCTCCAGAGGACAGGGAAGGGACTCTGGAAACACCATATATTTT. Its translation: CASSPSRGQGRDSGNTIYF. The V call is TRBV9, the J call TRBJ1-3, with 8 bases matching TRBD1. CDR1 SGDLS and CDR2 YYNGEE come from the germline V gene. V lost 4 bases to trimming and J lost 0 bases; unmatched junction nucleotides: 15. The CDR3 has 19 amino acids. The full variable domain, with the rest looked up from reference TRBV9 and TRBJ1-3, is DSGVTQTPKHLITATGQRVTLRCSPRSGDLSVYWYQQSLDQGLQFLIQYYNGEERAKGNILERFSAQQFPDLHSELNLSSLELGDSALYFCASSPSRGQGRDSGNTIYFGEGSWLTVV.

This clone has just one count. The chain is built from TRBV10-3 and TRBJ2-7; maybe TRBD1 (6 bases). V dropped 6 bases and J dropped 0 bases, with 15 bases sitting between them. This CDR3 has 15 amino acids. From germline, CDR1 is ENHRY and CDR2 SYGVKD. The CDR3 region is CAISPGQSSSYEQYF. DNA for the CDR3: TGTGCCATCAGCCCCGGACAGTCTAGCTCCTACGAGCAGTACTTC.